The entry below describes one T cell receptor beta chain. Trimming pared 2 bases from V and 0 bases from J, leaving 8 bases between. The CDR3 extends over 14 amino acids. The germline V gene has CDR1 SGHTS and CDR2 YDEGEE. Sequenced by immunoSEQ multiplex PCR; TCRdb stores in-frame clones only, minus some. This sample has about 57,000 clones, with 85% to 95% found just once. This specimen belongs to a study of OX40 agonist ivuxolimab in advanced cancers. The sequence was obtained from an adult with an advanced solid tumor such as melanoma, head and neck, liver or kidney cancer. The sequencing here drew on CD4+ or CD8+ T cells sorted from blood, taken in a trial of the OX40 agonist ivuxolimab. The chain links TRBV5-8 to TRBJ1-2; D is unresolved. The DNA for the CDR3 is TGTGCCAGCAGCTTCCAAGAAGCTAACTATGGCTACACCTTC. This gives the protein CASSFQEANYGYTF.